The entry below gives a single T cell receptor (beta chain) sequence along with its context. The target antigen is unknown. This specimen comes from a study of shared clonotypes between healthy human individuals. Sequenced by immunoSEQ multiplex PCR; TCRdb stores in-frame clones only, minus some. Among some 500,000 clones listed, 90% to 97% were seen once. Points from the study as a whole: Sorted-subset sequencing, rarefaction showed, was incomplete despite large depth.

The CDR3 runs to 15 residues. V was shortened by 3 bases and J by 5 bases, with 16 bases between the two germline ends. Germline V gene lookup returns CDR1 MDHEN and CDR2 SYDVKM. This clonotype was sampled from a woman aged 25 to 45 in good health. V usage is TRBV28 and J usage is TRBJ1-2; D is undetermined. Source material: naive CD4+ T cells sorted from blood. Regarding subset: CD45RA+ positively selected. CDR3 nucleotides: TGTGCCAGCAGTTTTTTGGGAGATCCAGAGTATGGCTACACCTTC. Protein product: CASSFLGDPEYGYTF.